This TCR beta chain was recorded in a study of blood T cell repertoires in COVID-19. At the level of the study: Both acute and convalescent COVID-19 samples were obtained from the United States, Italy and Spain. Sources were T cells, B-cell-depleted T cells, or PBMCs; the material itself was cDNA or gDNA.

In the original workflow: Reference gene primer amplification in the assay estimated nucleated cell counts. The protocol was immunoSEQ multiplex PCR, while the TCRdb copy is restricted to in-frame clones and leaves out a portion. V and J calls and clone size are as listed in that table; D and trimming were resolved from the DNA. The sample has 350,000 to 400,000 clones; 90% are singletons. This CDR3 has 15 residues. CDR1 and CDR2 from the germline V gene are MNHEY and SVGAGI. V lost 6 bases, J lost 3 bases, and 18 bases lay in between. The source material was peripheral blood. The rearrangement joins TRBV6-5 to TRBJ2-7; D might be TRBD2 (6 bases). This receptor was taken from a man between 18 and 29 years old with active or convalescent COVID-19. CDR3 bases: TGTGCCAGCAGCCTTTCCTCGGGACTCAGCTACGAGCAGTACTTC. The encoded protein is CASSLSSGLSYEQYF.